The 9 T cell receptor beta chains reported below all come from one sample, sequenced in a study of cytomegalovirus exposure and HLA in healthy donors. Primers included in the PCR were 60 Vbeta and 13 Jbeta primers. Measured with immunoSEQ multiplex PCR; TCRdb has only the in-frame clones, and not every one. The sample has 150,000 to 200,000 clones; roughly 80% are singletons. The sequencing sample was made of PBMCs. These receptors were obtained from a woman between 50 and 59 years old in good health and CMV-seropositive.

The table lists this clone with a count of one. The chain joins TRBV7-2 to TRBJ1-2; tentative D call: TRBD1 (6 bases). In germline, CDR1 is SGHTA, CDR2 FQGNSA. The CDR3 has 14 amino acids. Trimming removed 2 bases at V and 8 bases at J, with 15 bases between. In DNA, the CDR3 is TGTGCCAGCAGCTTATTCCTAGGGGGAGAGGGCTACACCTTC. The encoded protein is CASSLFLGGEGYTF.

J is TRBJ1-3 and V is TRBV11-2; D is unclear. There are 16 residues in the CDR3. V gave up 0 bases and J gave up 7 bases, with 16 bases separating them. The germline gives CDR1 SGHAT, CDR2 FQNNGV. Here the CDR3 reads CASSLDYTSTSNTIYF. In DNA form, the CDR3 reads TGTGCCAGCAGCTTAGATTATACTTCTACTAGCAACACCATATATTTT.

As DNA, the CDR3 is TGCGCCAGCAGTCAATCGGCATCCAGCTCCTATAATTCACCCCTCCACTTT. As protein: CASSQSASSSYNSPLHF. This rearrangement joins TRBV23-1 to TRBJ1-6; D unclear. TRBV23-1 is noted as an ORF with a role that remains uncertain. The CDR3 covers 17 residues. The V end was cut by 0 bases, the J end by 0 bases, with 9 bases between.

The V gene is TRBV5-1, the J gene TRBJ2-6, with a weak D call TRBD2 (6 bases). CDR3 length: 16 residues. Per germline, CDR1 SGHRS and CDR2 YFSETQ. V lost 4 bases, J lost 2 bases, and 13 bases lay in between. CDR3 sequence reads: CASSPGGAPGANVLTF. CDR3 bases: TGCGCCAGCAGCCCAGGAGGGGCACCTGGGGCCAACGTCCTGACTTTC.

The V gene is TRBV10-3, the J gene TRBJ2-2; 7 bases fit TRBD2. The V gene's germline CDR1 is ENHRY and CDR2 SYGVKD. The CDR3 runs to 13 residues. With 9 bases clipped from V and 5 bases from J, the junction kept 6 bases outside the gene matches. This chain's CDR3 is CAIRRGETGELFF. The CDR3 DNA sequence: TGTGCCATTAGACGGGGGGAGACCGGGGAGCTGTTTTTT.

This clone was detected only a few times. The chain uses TRBV5-1 and TRBJ2-7, with D perhaps TRBD1 (5 bases). The V end lost 0 bases, the J end lost 0 bases, and 10 bases lay between the germline ends. CDR1 is SGHRS and CDR2 is YFSETQ in the germline V gene. The CDR3 is 15 amino acids. The CDR3 DNA is TGCGCCAGCAGCTTGGAAGGGGCTAACTCCTACGAGCAGTACTTC. Translation: CASSLEGANSYEQYF.

The V and J genes are TRBV6-5 and TRBJ2-7; tentatively, D is TRBD2 (5 bases). V was trimmed by 4 bases and J by 3 bases, leaving 13 bases between them. Germline CDR1 MNHEY, CDR2 SVGAGI. The CDR3 has 14 amino acids. DNA for the CDR3: TGTGCCAGCAGTTGGGCCCTAGGGAGCTACGAGCAGTACTTC. This sequence encodes CASSWALGSYEQYF.

A few counts support this clone. The rearrangement joins TRBV29-1 to TRBJ1-3; possibly TRBD1 for D (5 bases). The germline CDR1 and CDR2 sequences are SQVTM and ANQGSEA. The CDR3 spans 12 residues. Trimming took off 8 bases at V and 2 bases at J, with 10 bases between the two ends. This CDR3 is CSFQGAGNTIYF. In DNA form, the CDR3 reads TGCAGCTTTCAGGGCGCTGGAAACACCATATATTTT.

The table lists this clone with a few counts. One end of the junction fails to match germline, which may point to a read error. The V gene is TRBV7-9, the J gene TRBJ2-5; D is undetermined. This CDR3 has 13 amino acids. Germline CDR1 and CDR2: SEHNR and FQNEAQ (reference sequence). CDR3 in amino acids: CSSSLDLVETQYF. CDR3 bases: TGTTCCAGCAGCTTAGACTTGGTGGAGACCCAGTACTTC.